The clone carrying this T cell receptor (beta chain) was observed a handful of times. Its antigen is undetermined. The data were taken from a study of shared clonotypes between healthy human individuals. Overall study context: Donors, aged 18 to 49, were a couple of women and a few men.

Clones were sequenced by immunoSEQ multiplex PCR, and TCRdb holds only the in-frame ones, with some missing. The sample records about 2,100,000 clones, about 92% being singletons. Naive CD8 cells, CD45RO-negative and positively selected for CCR7, excluded terminally differentiated effector memory CD45RA+ cells. Study-level points and caveats: The naive CD4 repertoires of four donors were compared, and 5% to 6.5% of clonotypes were shared. A limitation of the genetic and exposure-history diversity represented arose from few donors. Among the subsets, naive ones generally showed larger estimated richness than memory ones.

V lost 6 bases and J lost 1, with 12 bases in between. This CDR3 has 13 residues. CDR1 is SQVTM, CDR2 ANQGSEA, per germline. The receptor's source is a man between 18 and 29 years old in good health. Some clones in this sample may be carry-over from other donors' samples. The sample taken for sequencing was naive CD8+ T cells from PBMCs. V usage is TRBV29-1 and J usage is TRBJ1-1, with no clear D. The CDR3, as DNA: TGCAGCGTCTTTACGGAGAAGAACACTGAAGCTTTCTTT. Translating gives CSVFTEKNTEAFF.